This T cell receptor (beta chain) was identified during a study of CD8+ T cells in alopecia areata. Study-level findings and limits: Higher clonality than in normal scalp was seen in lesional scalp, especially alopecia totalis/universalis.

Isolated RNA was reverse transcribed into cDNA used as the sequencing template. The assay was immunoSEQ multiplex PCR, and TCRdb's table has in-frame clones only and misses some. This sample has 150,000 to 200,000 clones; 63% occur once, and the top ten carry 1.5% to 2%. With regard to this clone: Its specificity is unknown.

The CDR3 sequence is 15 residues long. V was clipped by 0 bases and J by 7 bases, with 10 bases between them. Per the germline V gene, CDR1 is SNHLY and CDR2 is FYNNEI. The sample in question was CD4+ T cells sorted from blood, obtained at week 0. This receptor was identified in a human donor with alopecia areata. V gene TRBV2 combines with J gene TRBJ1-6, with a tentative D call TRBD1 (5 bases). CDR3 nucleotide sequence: TGTGCCAGCAGTGAAGCGGCAGGGACCAATTCACCCCTCCACTTT. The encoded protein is CASSEAAGTNSPLHF.